In this sample, the clone carrying this T cell receptor beta chain turned up a few times. These data originate in a study of response to subunit inactivated influenza vaccine. This CDR3 has 15 residues. Germline V gene sequence: CDR1 SGDLS, CDR2 YYNGEE. Trimming left V 4 bases short and J 0 bases short, with 12 bases between. TCRdb itself ran the RT-PCR reads through MiXCR, one entry per CDR3 protein. Of roughly 540,000 distinct CDR3 sequences in the sample, around 21% are singletons; the top ten hold 2.5% to 3.5%. These data were likewise used in another study, on T cells expressing NK-cell markers. That investigation notes: The authors made TCR beta cDNA libraries by 5'RACE template switching. This switching added a universal primer site and UMIs. Sorted CD3+CD56-NKG2C+, CD3+CD56+NKG2C- and CD3+CD56+NKG2C+ T cells were the source of the TCR beta repertoires. Out of eight donors sequenced, seven tested HCMV-seropositive and the remaining one seronegative. For about 6 donors, the dominant NKG2C+ clonotypes made up about 1.0-7.5% of their CD8+ T cells.

The starting material was CD4+ T cells sorted from PBMCs, obtained 11 to 12 days after vaccination. The rearrangement links TRBV9 to TRBJ2-3; D remains ambiguous. The source is a man aged 50 to 59 who received an inactivated influenza vaccine. In DNA, the CDR3 is TGTGCCAGCAGCTCTCGGCCAAAGAGCACAGATACGCAGTATTTT. Encoded protein: CASSSRPKSTDTQYF.